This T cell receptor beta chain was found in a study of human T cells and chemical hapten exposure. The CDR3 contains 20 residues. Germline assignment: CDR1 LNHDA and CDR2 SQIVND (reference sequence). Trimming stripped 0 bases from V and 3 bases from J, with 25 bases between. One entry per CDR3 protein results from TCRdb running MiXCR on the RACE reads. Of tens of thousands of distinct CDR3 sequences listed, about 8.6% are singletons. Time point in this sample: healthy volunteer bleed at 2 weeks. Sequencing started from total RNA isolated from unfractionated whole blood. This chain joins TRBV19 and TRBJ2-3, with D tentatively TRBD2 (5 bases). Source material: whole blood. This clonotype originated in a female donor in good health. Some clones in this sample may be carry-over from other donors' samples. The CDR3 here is CASSIDSSLSPLAPTDTQYF. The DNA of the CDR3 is TGTGCCAGTAGTATAGATTCTTCGCTCAGTCCTCTAGCACCTACAGATACGCAGTATTTT.